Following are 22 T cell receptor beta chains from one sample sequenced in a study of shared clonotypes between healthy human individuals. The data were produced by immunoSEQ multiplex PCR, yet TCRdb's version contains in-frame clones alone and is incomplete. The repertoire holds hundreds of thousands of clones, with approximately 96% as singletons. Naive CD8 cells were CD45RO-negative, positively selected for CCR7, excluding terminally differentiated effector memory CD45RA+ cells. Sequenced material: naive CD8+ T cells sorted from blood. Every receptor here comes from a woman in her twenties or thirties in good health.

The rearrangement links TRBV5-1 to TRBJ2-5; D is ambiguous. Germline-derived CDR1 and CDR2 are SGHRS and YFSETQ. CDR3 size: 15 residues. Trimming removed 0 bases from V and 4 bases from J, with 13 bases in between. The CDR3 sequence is CASSLEGNWGETQYF. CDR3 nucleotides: TGCGCCAGCAGCTTGGAGGGAAATTGGGGAGAGACCCAGTACTTC. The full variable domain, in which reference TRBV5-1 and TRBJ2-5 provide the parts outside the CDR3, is KAGVTQTPRYLIKTRGQQVTLSCSPISGHRSVSWYQQTPGQGLQFLFEYFSETQRNKGNFPGRFSGRQFSNSRSEMNVSTLELGDSALYLCASSLEGNWGETQYFGPGTRLLVL.

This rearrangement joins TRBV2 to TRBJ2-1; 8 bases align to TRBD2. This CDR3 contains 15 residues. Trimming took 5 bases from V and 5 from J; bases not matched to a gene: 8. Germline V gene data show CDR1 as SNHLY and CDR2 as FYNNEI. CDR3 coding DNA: TGTGCCAGCAGTCTGGGACTAGTTCGGCACAATGAGCAGTTCTTC. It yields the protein CASSLGLVRHNEQFF.

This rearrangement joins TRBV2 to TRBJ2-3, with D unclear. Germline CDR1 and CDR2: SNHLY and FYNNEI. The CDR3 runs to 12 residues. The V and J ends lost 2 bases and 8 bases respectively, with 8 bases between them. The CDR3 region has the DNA TGTGCCAGCAGTGAAACGAGGAGTACGCAGTATTTT. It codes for CASSETRSTQYF.

The CDR3 nucleotides read TGTGCCAGCAGCTTGCCTAGCGGGAGGGTAACCGGGGAGCTGTTTTTT. It specifies CASSLPSGRVTGELFF. The V gene is TRBV5-4, the J gene TRBJ2-2; 12 bases align to TRBD2. J gave up 5 bases and V 1 base, and 3 bases lay outside the gene matches. This CDR3 contains 16 residues. CDR1 and CDR2 (germline): SGHNT, YYREEE (reference sequence).

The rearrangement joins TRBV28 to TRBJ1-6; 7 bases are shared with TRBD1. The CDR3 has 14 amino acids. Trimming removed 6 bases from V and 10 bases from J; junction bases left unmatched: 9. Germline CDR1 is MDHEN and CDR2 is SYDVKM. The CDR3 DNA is TGTGCCAGCAGCCCACAGGGGACCGCATCACCCCTCCACTTT. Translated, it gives CASSPQGTASPLHF. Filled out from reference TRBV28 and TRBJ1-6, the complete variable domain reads DVKVTQSSRYLVKRTGEKVFLECVQDMDHENMFWYRQDPGLGLRLIYFSYDVKMKEKGDIPEGYSVSREKKERFSLILESASTNQTSMYLCASSPQGTASPLHFGNGTRLTVT.

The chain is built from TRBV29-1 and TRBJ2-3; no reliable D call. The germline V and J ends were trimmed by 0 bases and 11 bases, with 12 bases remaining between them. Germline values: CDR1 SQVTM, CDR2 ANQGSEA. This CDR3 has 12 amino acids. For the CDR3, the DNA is TGCAGCGTTGAAGATCTTCCGTATGTGCAGTATTTT. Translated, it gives CSVEDLPYVQYF.

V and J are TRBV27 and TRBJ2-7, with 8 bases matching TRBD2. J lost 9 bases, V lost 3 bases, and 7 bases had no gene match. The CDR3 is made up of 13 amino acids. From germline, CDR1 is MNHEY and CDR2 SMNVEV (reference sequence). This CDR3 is CASSLSSGSLQYF. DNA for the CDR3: TGTGCCAGCAGTTTGTCGAGCGGGAGCTTGCAGTACTTC.

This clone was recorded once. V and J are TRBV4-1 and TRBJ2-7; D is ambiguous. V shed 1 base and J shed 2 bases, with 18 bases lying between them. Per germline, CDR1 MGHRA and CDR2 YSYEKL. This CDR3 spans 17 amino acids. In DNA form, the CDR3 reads TGCGCCAGCAGCCAAGTTGGCGGTAGAGGCAGTACCTACGAGCAGTACTTC. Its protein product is CASSQVGGRGSTYEQYF.

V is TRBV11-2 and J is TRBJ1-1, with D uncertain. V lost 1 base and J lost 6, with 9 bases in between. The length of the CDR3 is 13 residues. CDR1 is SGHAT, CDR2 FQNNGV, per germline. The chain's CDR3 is CASSLVLVAEAFF. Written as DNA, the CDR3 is TGTGCCAGCAGCTTAGTTTTGGTCGCTGAAGCTTTCTTT.

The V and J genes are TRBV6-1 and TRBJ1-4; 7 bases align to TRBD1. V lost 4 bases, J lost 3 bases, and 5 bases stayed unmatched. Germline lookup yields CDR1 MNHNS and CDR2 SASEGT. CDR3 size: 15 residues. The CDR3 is CASSAGGAANEKLFF. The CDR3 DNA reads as TGTGCCAGCAGTGCAGGGGGGGCGGCTAATGAAAAACTGTTTTTT.

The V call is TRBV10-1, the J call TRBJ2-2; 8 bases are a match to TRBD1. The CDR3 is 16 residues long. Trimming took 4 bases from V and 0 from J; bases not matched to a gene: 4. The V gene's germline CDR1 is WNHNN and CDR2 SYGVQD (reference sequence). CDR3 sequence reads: CASSGQGPPNTGELFF. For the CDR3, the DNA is TGCGCCAGCAGTGGACAGGGGCCCCCGAACACCGGGGAGCTGTTTTTT.

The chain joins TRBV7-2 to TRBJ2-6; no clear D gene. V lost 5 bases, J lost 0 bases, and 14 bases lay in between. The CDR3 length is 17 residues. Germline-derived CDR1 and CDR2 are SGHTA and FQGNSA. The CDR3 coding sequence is TGTGCCAGCAGCCGCATAAAATTTATCTCTGGGGCCAACGTCCTGACTTTC. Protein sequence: CASSRIKFISGANVLTF.

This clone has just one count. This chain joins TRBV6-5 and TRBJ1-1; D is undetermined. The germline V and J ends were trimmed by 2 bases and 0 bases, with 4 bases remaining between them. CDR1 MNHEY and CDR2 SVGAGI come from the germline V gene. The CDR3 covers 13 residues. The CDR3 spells CASSYQVNTEAFF. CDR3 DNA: TGTGCCAGCAGTTACCAGGTGAACACTGAAGCTTTCTTT.

The CDR3 coding sequence is TGTGCCAGCAGTTTATACGGCAGAAGCTCCTACAATGAGCAGTTCTTC. It codes for CASSLYGRSSYNEQFF. This sequence joins TRBV27 and TRBJ2-1; D is unresolved. The CDR3 is 16 residues long. The V gene lost 1 base and the J gene lost 0 bases, with 10 bases spanning the gap. The V gene's germline CDR1 is MNHEY and CDR2 SMNVEV (reference sequence).

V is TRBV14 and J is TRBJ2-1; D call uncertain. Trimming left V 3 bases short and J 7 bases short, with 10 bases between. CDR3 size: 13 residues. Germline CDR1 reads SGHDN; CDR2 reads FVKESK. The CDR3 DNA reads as TGTGCCAGCAGCCATCTTCGGGTGAATGAGCAGTTCTTC. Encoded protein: CASSHLRVNEQFF.

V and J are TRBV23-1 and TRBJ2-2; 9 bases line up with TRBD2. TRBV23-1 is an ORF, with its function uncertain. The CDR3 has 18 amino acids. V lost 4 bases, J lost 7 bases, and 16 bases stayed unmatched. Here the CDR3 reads CASSLSGSRPPSGGELFF. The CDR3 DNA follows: TGCGCCAGCAGTCTTAGCGGGAGCAGACCACCCTCTGGCGGGGAGCTGTTTTTT.

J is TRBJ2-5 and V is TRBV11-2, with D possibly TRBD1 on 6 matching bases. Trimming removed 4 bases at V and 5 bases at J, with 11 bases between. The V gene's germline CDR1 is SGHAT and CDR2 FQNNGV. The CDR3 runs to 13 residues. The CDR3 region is CASSSGTPETQYF. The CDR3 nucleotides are TGTGCCAGCAGCTCGGGGACACCGGAGACCCAGTACTTC.

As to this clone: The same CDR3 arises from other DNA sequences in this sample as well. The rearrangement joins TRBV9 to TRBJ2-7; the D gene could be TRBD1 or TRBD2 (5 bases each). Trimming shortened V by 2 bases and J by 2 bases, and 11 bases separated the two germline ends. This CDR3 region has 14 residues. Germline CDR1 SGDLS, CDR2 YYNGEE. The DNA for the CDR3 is TGTGCCAGCAGCGTGGGAGACAGAGCCTACGAGCAGTACTTC. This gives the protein CASSVGDRAYEQYF.

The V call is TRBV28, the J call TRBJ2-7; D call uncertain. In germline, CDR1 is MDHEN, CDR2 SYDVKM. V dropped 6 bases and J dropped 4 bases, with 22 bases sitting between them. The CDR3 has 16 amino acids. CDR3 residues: CASRDLGFAQAYEQYF. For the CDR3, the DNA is TGTGCCAGCAGGGACCTGGGGTTCGCTCAGGCATACGAGCAGTACTTC.

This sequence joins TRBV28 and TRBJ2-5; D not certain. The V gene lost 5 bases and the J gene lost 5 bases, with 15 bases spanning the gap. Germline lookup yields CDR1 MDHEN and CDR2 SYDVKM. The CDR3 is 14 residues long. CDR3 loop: CASSPLAQSETQYF. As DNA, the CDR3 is TGTGCCAGCAGTCCGCTTGCACAATCGGAGACCCAGTACTTC.

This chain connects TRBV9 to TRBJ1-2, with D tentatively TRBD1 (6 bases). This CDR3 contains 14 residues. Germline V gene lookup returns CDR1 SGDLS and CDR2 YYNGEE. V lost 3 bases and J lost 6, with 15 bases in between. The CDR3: CASSAGTPGDGYTF. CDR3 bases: TGTGCCAGCAGCGCCGGGACACCGGGGGATGGCTACACCTTC.

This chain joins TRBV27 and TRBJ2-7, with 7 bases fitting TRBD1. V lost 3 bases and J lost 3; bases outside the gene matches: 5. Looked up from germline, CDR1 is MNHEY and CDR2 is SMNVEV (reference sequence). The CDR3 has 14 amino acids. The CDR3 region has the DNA TGTGCCAGCAGTTTCAAAGACAGGGTCTACGAGCAGTACTTC. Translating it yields CASSFKDRVYEQYF.